This T cell receptor (beta chain) was sequenced for a study of cytomegalovirus exposure and HLA in healthy donors. Study summary: The same platform was used for the 90 to 150 validation repertoires as for the approximately 730 first-cohort repertoires, as reported in a later analysis.

General study points: According to reports, the classifier identified cytomegalovirus status with high specificity and sensitivity. The listing of roughly 160 TCR beta chains classed them as cytomegalovirus-associated.

TCRdb keeps only in-frame clones here, not all; method: immunoSEQ multiplex PCR. This table holds about 160,000 clones, around nine tenths found once. About this clone: Its target is unknown.

With 5 bases clipped from V and 1 base from J, the junction kept 4 bases outside the gene matches. The CDR3 contains 15 residues. Per the germline V gene, CDR1 is SEHNR and CDR2 is FQNEAQ (reference sequence). The receptor's source is a woman aged 18-29 years in good health and CMV-seropositive. Sequencing was performed on PBMCs. The gene calls are TRBV7-9 and TRBJ1-1; 10 bases are shared with TRBD1. The CDR3 nucleotides read TGTGCCAGCAGCACCCGGGACAGGGGGAACACTGAAGCTTTCTTT. It encodes CASSTRDRGNTEAFF.